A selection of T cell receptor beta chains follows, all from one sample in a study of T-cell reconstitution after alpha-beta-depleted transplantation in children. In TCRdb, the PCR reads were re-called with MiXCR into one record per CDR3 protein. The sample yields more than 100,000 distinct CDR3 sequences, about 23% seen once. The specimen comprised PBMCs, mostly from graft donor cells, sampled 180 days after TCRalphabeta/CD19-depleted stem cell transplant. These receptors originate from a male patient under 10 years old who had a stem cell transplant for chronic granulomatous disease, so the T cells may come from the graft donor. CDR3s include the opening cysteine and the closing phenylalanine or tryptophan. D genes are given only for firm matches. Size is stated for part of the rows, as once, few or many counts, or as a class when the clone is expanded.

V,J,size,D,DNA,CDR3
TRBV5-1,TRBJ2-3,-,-,TGCGCCAGCAGCTTCGCTACGGGGAGCACAGATACGCAGTATTTT,CASSFATGSTDTQYF
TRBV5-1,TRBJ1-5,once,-,TGCGCCAGCAGAGGGGACGGGAATCAGCCCCAGCATTTT,CASRGDGNQPQHF
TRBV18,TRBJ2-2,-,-,TGTGCCAGCTCACCACCGTGGGAACGGAGAACCGGGGAGCTGTTTTTT,CASSPPWERRTGELFF
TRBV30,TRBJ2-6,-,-,TGTGCCTGGAGTCAGGGGTCAGGGGCCAACGTCCTGACTTTC,CAWSQGSGANVLTF
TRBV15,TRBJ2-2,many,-,TGTGCCACCAGCGCCCGACCCGGGGAGCTGTTTTTT,CATSARPGELFF
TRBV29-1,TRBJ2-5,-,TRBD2,TGCAGCGTTGAAGAAGCGGGGGAGAGACAAGAGACCCAGTACTTC,CSVEEAGERQETQYF
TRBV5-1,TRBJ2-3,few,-,TGCGCCAGCAGCCACCGCGGAGGGACAGATACGCAGTATTTT,CASSHRGGTDTQYF
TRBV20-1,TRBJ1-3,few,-,TGCAGTGCTAGAACGGGGAGTGGAAACACCATATATTTT,CSARTGSGNTIYF
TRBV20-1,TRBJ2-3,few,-,TGCAGTGCTAGAGTACCCCCGGATACGCAGTATTTT,CSARVPPDTQYF
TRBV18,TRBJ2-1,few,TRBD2,TGTGCCAGCTCACCAGGGGAGGGAAACTACAATGAGCAGTTCTTC,CASSPGEGNYNEQFF
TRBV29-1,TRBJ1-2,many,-,TGCAGCGTCGGGGATGGCTACACCTTC,CSVGDGYTF
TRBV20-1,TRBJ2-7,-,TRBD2,TGCAGTGCTACCGTTATAGCGGGGCGATACGAGCAGTACTTC,CSATVIAGRYEQYF
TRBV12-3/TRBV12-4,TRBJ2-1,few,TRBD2,TGTGCCAGCAGTGCGGGACTAGCGTACTACAATGAGCAGTTCTTC,CASSAGLAYYNEQFF
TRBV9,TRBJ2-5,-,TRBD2,TGTGCCAGCAGCGTAGACCCCGGGAGGGCCTGGGAGACCCAGTACTTC,CASSVDPGRAWETQYF
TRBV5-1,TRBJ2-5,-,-,TGCGCCAGCAGCTCGGACCAAGGGGAGACCCAGTACTTC,CASSSDQGETQYF
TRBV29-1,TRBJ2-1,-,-,TGCAGCGTTGTAGGAGTTGTCTATGAGCAGTTCTTC,CSVVGVVYEQFF
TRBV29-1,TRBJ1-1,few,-,TGCAGCGTTGGGGGGTTCACTGAAGCTTTCTTT,CSVGGFTEAFF
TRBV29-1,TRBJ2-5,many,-,TGCAGCGTGGCTGGTCGTACAGGGACACAAGAGACCCAGTACTTC,CSVAGRTGTQETQYF
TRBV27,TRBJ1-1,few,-,TGTGCCAGCAGTTTAAATCAGTTCAGGTGGAGCACTGAAGCTTTCTTT,CASSLNQFRWSTEAFF
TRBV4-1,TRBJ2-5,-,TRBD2,TGCGCCAGCAGCCAAGTTTGGACTAGCGGGGGCCCTCAAGAGACCCAGTACTTC,CASSQVWTSGGPQETQYF
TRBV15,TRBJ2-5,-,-,TGTGCCACCAGCAGAGATAGAGGAACCCAGTACTTC,CATSRDRGTQYF
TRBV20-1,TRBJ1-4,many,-,TGCAGTGCAGTAACACCAGGCGGGAACGAAAAGCTGTTTTTT,CSAVTPGGNEKLFF
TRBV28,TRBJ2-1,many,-,TGTGCCAGCAGTTTAGTCCTCGGTTACAATGAGCAGTTCTTC,CASSLVLGYNEQFF
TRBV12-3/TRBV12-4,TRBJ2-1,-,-,TGTGCCAGCAGTCCGACCCCCCGGGAGCAGTTCTTC,CASSPTPREQFF
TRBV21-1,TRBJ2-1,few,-,TGTGCCAGCAGAATAGGGACTAGTCGAGTTCGAGAGCAGTTCTTC,CASRIGTSRVREQFF
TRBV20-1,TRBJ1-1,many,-,TGCAGTGCTAGAGTCGCAGAAGAGAACACTGAAGCTTTCTTT,CSARVAEENTEAFF
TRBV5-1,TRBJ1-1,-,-,TGCGCCAGCAGCGACCGACAGAACACTGAAGCTTTCTTT,CASSDRQNTEAFF
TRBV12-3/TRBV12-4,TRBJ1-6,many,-,TGTGCCAGCGGCATTTTTAACCGACCTTCACCCCTCCACTTT,CASGIFNRPSPLHF
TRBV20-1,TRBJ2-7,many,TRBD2,TGCAGTGCCGGAGCGGGAGCTTCGACCTACGAGCAGTACTTC,CSAGAGASTYEQYF
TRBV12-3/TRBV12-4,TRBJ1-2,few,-,TGTGCCAGCAGTTTAGGCCCGACTTATGGCTACACCTTC,CASSLGPTYGYTF
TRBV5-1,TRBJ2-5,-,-,TGCCCCAGCAGCACGACAAGACAAGAGACCCAGTACTTC,CPSSTTRQETQYF
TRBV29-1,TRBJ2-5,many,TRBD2,TGCAGCGTTGCCTGGAAAAAGCGGGAGGTAGGGCAAGAGACCCAGTACTTC,CSVAWKKREVGQETQYF
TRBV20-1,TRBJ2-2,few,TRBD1,TGCAGTGCTAGAGGGGACAGGGCGAACACCGGGGAGCTGTTTTTT,CSARGDRANTGELFF
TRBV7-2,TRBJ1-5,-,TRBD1,TGTGCCAGCAGCCACGACAGGGGAGGAAGCAATCAGCCCCAGCATTTT,CASSHDRGGSNQPQHF
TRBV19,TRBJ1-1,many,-,TGTGCCAGTAGTCTTGACTTCACTGAAGCTTTCTTT,CASSLDFTEAFF
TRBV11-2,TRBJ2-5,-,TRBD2,TGTGCCAGCAGACCGAGACTAGCGGGGGGACAAGAGACCCAGTACTTC,CASRPRLAGGQETQYF
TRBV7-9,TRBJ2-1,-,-,TGTGCCAGCAGCTTGGGTCTCTGGGAGGGGGGCAATGAGCAGTTCTTC,CASSLGLWEGGNEQFF
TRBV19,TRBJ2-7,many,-,TGTGCCAGTAGTGTCAGAAGCTTTTACGAGCAGTACTTC,CASSVRSFYEQYF
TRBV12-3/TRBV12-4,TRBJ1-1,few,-,TGTGCCAGCAAATCCCCGTTCGACGAAGCTTTCTTT,CASKSPFDEAFF
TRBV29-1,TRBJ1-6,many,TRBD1,TGCAGCGCTGGACAGGGGGCCGATTCACCCCTCCACTTT,CSAGQGADSPLHF
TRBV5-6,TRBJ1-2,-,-,TGTGCCAGCAGCTCAACGCTCCTCTATGGCTACACCTTC,CASSSTLLYGYTF
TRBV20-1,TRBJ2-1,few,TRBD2,TGCAGTGCTAGAGTTTGGACTAGCTATAACAATGAGCAGTTCTTC,CSARVWTSYNNEQFF
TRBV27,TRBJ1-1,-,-,TGTGTCAGCAGTTTATCTCTTAACACTGAAGCTTTCTTT,CVSSLSLNTEAFF
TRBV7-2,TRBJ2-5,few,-,TGTGCCAGCAGCATTTCGTTAGGGGGGGGGGAGACCCAGTACTTC,CASSISLGGGETQYF
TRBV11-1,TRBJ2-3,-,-,TGTGCCAGCAGCTTTGACTCCCTGACAGATACGCAGTATTTT,CASSFDSLTDTQYF
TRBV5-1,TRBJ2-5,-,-,TGCGCCAGCAGCCCTCGGACAGCCCCGCAAGAGACCCAGTACTTC,CASSPRTAPQETQYF
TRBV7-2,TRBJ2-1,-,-,TGTGCCAGCAGCTTAGTCGCGCGCGGTTCCTACAATGAGCAGTTCTTC,CASSLVARGSYNEQFF
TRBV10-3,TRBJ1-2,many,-,TGTGCCATCACCAGACCAGGGCTCTACACCTTC,CAITRPGLYTF
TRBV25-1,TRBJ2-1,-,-,TGTGCCAGCAGTGCCCGGGACTTCCTCTACAATGAGCAGTTCTTC,CASSARDFLYNEQFF
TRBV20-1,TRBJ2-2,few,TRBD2,TGCAGTGCTAGGACTAGCGGGAGGACCGGGGAGCTGTTTTTT,CSARTSGRTGELFF
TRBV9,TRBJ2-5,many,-,TGTGCCAGCAGCGAAGCCGGAGGAGAGACCCAGTACTTC,CASSEAGGETQYF